This TCR beta chain comes out of a study of T cells after yellow fever vaccination. Whole-study findings and limits: Among primary-vaccination clones, most reappeared after the booster, at roughly 96% for CD4 and 85% to 90% for CD8. In FACS-sorted repertoires, abundant clonotypes from the bulk population could appear as contaminants. The secondary response was weaker but peaked faster, day 5 versus 15.

The TCR cDNA carried a universal primer site and UMIs from 5'RACE template switching. One entry per CDR3 protein results from TCRdb running MiXCR on the 5' RACE reads. The repertoire has a few hundred thousand distinct CDR3 sequences, 3.6% of them found once; the top ten carry 23%. This CDR3 has 12 amino acids. V was clipped by 6 bases and J by 8 bases, with 13 bases between them. Germline CDR1 is SNHLY and CDR2 is FYNNEI. This clonotype has more than one count but fewer than ten. Its antigen is undetermined. The sequences come from PBMCs, collected on the day of the yellow fever booster vaccination. V usage is TRBV2 and J usage is TRBJ1-2, with D hard to call. The sequence was collected from a man aged 18 to 30 who received the YFV17D yellow fever vaccine. The CDR3 region has the DNA TGTGCCAGCAGCCCCGAATTGATCGGCTACACCTTC. It translates to CASSPELIGYTF.